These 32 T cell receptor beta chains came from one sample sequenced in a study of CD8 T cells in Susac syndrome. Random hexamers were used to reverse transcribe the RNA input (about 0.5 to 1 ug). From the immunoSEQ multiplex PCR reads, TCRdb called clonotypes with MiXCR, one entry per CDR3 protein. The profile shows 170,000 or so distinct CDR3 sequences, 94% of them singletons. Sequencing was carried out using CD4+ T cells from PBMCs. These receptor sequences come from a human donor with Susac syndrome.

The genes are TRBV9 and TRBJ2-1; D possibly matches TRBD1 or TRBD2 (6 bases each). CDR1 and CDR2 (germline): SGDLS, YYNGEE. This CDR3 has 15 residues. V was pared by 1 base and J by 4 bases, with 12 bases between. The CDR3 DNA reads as TGTGCCAGCAGCGTATCTCTAGGGGGGTACAATGAGCAGTTCTTC. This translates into CASSVSLGGYNEQFF.

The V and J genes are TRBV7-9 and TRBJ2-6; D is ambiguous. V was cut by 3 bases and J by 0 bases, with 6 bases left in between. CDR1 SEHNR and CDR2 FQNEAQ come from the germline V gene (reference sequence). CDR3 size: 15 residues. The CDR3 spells CASSFRASGANVLTF. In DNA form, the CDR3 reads TGTGCCAGCAGCTTTCGAGCCTCTGGGGCCAACGTCCTGACTTTC.

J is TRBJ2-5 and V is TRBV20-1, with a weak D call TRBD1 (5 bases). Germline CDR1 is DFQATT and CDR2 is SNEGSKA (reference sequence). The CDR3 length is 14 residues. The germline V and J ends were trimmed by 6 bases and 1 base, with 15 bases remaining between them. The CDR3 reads CSAPRQGIQETQYF. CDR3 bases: TGCAGTGCCCCCCGTCAGGGTATCCAAGAGACCCAGTACTTC.

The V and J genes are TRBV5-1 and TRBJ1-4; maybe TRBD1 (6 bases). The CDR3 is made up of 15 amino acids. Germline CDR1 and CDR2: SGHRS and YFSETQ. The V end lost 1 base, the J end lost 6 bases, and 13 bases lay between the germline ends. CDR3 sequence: CASSLSEGGDEKLFF. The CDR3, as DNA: TGCGCCAGCAGCTTGAGTGAAGGGGGGGATGAAAAACTGTTTTTT.

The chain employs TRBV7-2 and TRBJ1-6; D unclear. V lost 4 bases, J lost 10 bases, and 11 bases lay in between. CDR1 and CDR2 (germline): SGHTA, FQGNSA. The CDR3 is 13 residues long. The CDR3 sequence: CASSSERGSPLHF. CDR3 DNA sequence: TGTGCCAGCAGCTCGGAGCGAGGATCACCCCTCCACTTT.

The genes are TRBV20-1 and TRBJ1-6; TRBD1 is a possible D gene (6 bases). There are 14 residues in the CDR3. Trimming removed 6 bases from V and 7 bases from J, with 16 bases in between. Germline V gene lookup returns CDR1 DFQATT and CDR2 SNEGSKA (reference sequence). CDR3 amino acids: CSANGQGPNSPLHF. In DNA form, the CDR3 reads TGCAGTGCAAACGGGCAGGGGCCGAATTCACCCCTCCACTTT.

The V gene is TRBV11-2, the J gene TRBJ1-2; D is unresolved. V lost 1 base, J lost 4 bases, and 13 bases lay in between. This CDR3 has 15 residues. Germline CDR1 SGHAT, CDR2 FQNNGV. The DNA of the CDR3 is TGTGCCAGCAGCTTAGTAGCGGGCAGCTTCTATGGCTACACCTTC. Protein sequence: CASSLVAGSFYGYTF.

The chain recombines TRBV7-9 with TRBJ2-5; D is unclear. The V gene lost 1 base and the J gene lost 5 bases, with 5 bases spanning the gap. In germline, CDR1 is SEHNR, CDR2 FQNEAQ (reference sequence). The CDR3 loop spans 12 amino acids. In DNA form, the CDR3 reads TGTGCCAGCAGCTTAGTAACGGAGACCCAGTACTTC. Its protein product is CASSLVTETQYF.

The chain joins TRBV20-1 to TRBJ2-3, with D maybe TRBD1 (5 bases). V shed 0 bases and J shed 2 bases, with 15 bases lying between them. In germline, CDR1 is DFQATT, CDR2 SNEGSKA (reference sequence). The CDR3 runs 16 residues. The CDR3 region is CSARDPSRANTDTQYF. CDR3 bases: TGCAGTGCTAGAGACCCGAGCAGGGCTAACACAGATACGCAGTATTTT.

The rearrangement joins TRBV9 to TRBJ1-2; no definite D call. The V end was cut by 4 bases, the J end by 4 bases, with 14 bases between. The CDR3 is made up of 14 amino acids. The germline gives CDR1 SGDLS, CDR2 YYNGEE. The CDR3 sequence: CASSPDPDPYGYTF. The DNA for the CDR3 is TGTGCCAGCAGCCCCGACCCGGATCCCTATGGCTACACCTTC.

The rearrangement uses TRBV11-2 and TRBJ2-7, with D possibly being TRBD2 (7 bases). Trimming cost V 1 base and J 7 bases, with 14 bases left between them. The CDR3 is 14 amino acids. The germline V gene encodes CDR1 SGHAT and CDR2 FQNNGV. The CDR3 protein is CASSLGHGGREQYF. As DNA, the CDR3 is TGTGCCAGCAGCTTAGGCCACGGGGGGCGGGAGCAGTACTTC.

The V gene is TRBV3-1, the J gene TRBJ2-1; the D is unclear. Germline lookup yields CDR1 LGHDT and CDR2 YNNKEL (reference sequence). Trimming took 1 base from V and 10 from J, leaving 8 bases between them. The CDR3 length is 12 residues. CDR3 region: CASSQAQTEQFF. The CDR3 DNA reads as TGTGCCAGCAGCCAAGCGCAGACGGAGCAGTTCTTC.

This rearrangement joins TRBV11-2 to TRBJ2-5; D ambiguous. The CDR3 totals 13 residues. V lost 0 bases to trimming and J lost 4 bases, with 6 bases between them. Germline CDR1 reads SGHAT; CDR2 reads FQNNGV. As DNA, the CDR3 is TGTGCCAGCAGCTTAGACTGGGGAGAGACCCAGTACTTC. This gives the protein CASSLDWGETQYF.

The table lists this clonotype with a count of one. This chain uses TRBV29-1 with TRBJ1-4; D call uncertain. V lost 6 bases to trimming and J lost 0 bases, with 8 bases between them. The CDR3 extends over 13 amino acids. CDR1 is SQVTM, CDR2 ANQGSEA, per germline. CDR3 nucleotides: TGCAGCGTCGTACAAGCAACTAATGAAAAACTGTTTTTT. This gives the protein CSVVQATNEKLFF.

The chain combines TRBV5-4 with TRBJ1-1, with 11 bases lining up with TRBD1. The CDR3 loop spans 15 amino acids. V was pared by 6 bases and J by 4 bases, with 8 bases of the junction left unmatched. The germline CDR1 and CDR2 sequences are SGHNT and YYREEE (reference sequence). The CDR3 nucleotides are TGTGCCAGCACCCCGGCCGGGACAGGGGGCACTGAAGCTTTCTTT. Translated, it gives CASTPAGTGGTEAFF.

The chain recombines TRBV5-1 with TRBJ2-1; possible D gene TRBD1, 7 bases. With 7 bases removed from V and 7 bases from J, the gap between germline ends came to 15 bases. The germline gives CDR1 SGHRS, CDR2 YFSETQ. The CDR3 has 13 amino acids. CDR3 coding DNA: TGCGCCAGCTCAGGGGGGAATTGGAATGAGCAGTTCTTC. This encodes CASSGGNWNEQFF.

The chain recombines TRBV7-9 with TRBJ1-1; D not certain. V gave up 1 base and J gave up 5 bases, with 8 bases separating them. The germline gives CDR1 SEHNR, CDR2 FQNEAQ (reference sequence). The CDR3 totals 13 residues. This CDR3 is CASSLELGTEAFF. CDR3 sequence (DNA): TGTGCCAGCAGCTTAGAGTTGGGGACTGAAGCTTTCTTT.

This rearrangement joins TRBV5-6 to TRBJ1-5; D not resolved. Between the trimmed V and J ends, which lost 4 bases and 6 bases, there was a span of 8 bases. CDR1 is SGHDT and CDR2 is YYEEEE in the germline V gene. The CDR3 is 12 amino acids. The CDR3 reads CASSVRSQPQHF. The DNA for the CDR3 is TGTGCCAGCAGCGTCAGGAGTCAGCCCCAGCATTTT.

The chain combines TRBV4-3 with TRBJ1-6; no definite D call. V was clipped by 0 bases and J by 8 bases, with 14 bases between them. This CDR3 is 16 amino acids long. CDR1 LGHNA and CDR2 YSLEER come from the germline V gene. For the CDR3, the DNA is TGCGCCAGCAGCCAAGAACCAGGACGAACCTATTCACCCCTCCACTTT. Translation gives CASSQEPGRTYSPLHF.

CDR3: CASSQDPPGGYAEAFF. For the CDR3, the DNA is TGCGCCAGCAGCCAAGATCCACCAGGGGGCTACGCTGAAGCTTTCTTT. The chain has TRBV4-1 and TRBJ1-1; TRBD1 matches at 8 bases. Germline V gene sequence: CDR1 MGHRA, CDR2 YSYEKL. The junction had 9 bases not matched to a gene; V was cut back by 0 bases and J by 6 bases. The CDR3 contains 16 residues.

CDR3 region: CATSRDPRDRQFF. CDR3 DNA sequence: TGTGCCACCAGCAGAGACCCCCGGGACAGGCAGTTCTTC. The chain is built from TRBV15 and TRBJ2-1, with 7 nucleotides matching TRBD1. The CDR3 length is 13 residues. V dropped 0 bases and J dropped 12; count of bases not matched to a gene: 5. CDR1 is LNHNV and CDR2 is YYDKDF in the germline V gene (reference sequence).

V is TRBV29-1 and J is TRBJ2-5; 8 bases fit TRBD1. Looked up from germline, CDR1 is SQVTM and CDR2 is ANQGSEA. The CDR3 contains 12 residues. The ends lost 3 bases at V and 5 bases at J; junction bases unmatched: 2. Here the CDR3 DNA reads TGCAGCGTTGAGACAGGGGTTGAGACCCAGTACTTC. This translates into CSVETGVETQYF.

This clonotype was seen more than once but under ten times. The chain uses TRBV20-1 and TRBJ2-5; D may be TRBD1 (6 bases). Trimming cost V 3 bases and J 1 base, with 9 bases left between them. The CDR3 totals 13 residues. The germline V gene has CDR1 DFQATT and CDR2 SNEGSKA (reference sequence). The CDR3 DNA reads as TGCAGTGCTAGTTTGACAGGCCAAGAGACCCAGTACTTC. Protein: CSASLTGQETQYF.

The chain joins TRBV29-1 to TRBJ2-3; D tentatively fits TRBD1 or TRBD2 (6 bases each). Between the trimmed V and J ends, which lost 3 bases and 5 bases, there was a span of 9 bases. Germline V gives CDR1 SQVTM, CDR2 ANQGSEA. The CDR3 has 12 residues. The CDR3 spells CSVDRGQDTQYF. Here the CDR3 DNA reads TGCAGCGTTGATCGGGGGCAAGATACGCAGTATTTT.

The CDR3 protein is CASSRTSGSSYEQYF. The DNA for the CDR3 is TGCGCCAGCAGCCGGACTAGCGGGAGCTCCTACGAGCAGTACTTC. V gene TRBV4-1 combines with J gene TRBJ2-7, with 13 bases aligning to TRBD2. With V trimmed by 4 bases and J by 0 bases, 0 bases remained unmatched. This CDR3 spans 15 amino acids. Germline V gene data show CDR1 as MGHRA and CDR2 as YSYEKL.

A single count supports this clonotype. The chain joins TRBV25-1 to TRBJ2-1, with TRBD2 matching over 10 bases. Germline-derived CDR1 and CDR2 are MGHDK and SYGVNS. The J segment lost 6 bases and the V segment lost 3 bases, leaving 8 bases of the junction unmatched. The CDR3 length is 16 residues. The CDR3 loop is CASSENLSGGSNEQFF. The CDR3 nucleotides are TGTGCCAGCAGTGAGAACCTTAGCGGGGGGTCCAATGAGCAGTTCTTC.

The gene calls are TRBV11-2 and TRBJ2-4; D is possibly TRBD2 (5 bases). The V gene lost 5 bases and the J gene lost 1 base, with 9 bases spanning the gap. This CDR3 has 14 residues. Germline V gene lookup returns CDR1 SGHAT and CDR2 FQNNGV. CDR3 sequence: CASSPSGAKNIQYF. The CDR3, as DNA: TGTGCCAGCAGCCCCAGCGGTGCCAAAAACATTCAGTACTTC.

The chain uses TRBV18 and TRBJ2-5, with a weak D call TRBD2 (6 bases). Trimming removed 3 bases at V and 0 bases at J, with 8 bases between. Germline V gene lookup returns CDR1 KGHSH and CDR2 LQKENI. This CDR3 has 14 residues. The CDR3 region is CASSPGDYQETQYF. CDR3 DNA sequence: TGTGCCAGCTCACCCGGGGACTACCAAGAGACCCAGTACTTC. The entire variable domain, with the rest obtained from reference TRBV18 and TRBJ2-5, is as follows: NAGVMQNPRHLVRRRGQEARLRCSPMKGHSHVYWYRQLPEEGLKFMVYLQKENIIDESGMPKERFSAEFPKEGPSILRIQQVVRGDSAAYFCASSPGDYQETQYFGPGTRLLVL.

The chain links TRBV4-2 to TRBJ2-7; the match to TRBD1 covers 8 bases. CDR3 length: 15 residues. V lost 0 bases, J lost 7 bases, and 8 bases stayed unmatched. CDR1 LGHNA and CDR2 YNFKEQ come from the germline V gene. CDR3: CASSQDFRGRGEQYF. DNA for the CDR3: TGTGCCAGCAGCCAAGATTTCAGGGGGCGAGGTGAGCAGTACTTC.

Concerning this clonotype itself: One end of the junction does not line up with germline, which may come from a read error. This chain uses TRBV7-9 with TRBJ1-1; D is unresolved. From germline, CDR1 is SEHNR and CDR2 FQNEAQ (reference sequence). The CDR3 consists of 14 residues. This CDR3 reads CASNLPGPNTEAFF. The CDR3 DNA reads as TGTGCCAGCAACTTACCCGGGCCAAACACTGAAGCTTTCTTT.

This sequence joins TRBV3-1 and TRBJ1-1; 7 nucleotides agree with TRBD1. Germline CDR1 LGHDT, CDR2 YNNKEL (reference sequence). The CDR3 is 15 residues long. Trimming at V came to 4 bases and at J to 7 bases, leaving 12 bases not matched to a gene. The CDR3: CASSPVFGTEVEAFF. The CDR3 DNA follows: TGTGCCAGCAGCCCAGTTTTCGGGACAGAGGTTGAAGCTTTCTTT.

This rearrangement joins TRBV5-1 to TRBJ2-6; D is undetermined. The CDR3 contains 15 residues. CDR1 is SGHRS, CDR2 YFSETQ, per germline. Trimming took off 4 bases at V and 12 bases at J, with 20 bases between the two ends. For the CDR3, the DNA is TGCGCCAGCAGCCGATTTCTTCGGGCGGTTCGCGTCCTGACTTTC. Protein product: CASSRFLRAVRVLTF.